Listed below are T cell receptor beta chains from one sample, sequenced in a study of blood T cell repertoires in COVID-19. The repertoire was sequenced with immunoSEQ multiplex PCR; TCRdb's copy has only in-frame clones and lacks some. In the table there are 150,000 to 250,000 clones, roughly 77% of which are singletons. What was sequenced was peripheral blood. All receptors derive from a woman in her 40s with COVID-19, enrolled during active disease. Each CDR3 is given with its conserved first and last residue. A D gene is named only where the DNA matches it firmly. For some rows the clone size is stated as once, few or many, or as a class when expanded; others skip it.

size | J | V | D | DNA | CDR3
. | TRBJ1-1 | TRBV11-1 | . | TGTGCCAGCACCCCGGGATCCCAGGGGTACACTGAAGCTTTCTTT | CASTPGSQGYTEAFF
. | TRBJ2-7 | TRBV4-1 | . | TGCGCCAGCAGCCAAGGTGCAGGGAAGCAATCCTACGAGCAGTACTTC | CASSQGAGKQSYEQYF
. | TRBJ1-1 | TRBV19 | . | TGTGCCAGTACTCCCCGGACAGTGGATACTGAAGCTTTCTTT | CASTPRTVDTEAFF
. | TRBJ2-1 | TRBV27 | . | TGTGCCTCTACACGGGAACGCCGCTCCTACAATGAGCAGTTCTTC | CASTRERRSYNEQFF
. | TRBJ1-1 | TRBV2 | . | TGTGCCAGCAGTGTCGAAGGGGTTTACACTGAAGCTTTCTTT | CASSVEGVYTEAFF
few | TRBJ1-5 | TRBV19 | . | TGTGCCAGTAGTACAACCCGGTTCGACTTGGCTCAGCCCCAGCATTTT | CASSTTRFDLAQPQHF
. | TRBJ1-4 | TRBV2 | TRBD1 | TGTGCCAGCAGTGGACAGGGGATTAATGAAAAACTGTTTTTT | CASSGQGINEKLFF
. | TRBJ2-1 | TRBV24-1 | TRBD2 | TGTGCCACCTCTATAGCGGGGTCTTATGAGCAGTTCTTC | CATSIAGSYEQFF
. | TRBJ2-7 | TRBV7-9 | TRBD2 | TGTGCCAGCAGCACTAGCGGGGGGTCCCCCGAGCAGTACTTC | CASSTSGGSPEQYF
once | TRBJ2-7 | TRBV6-2/TRBV6-3 | TRBD2 | TGTGCCAGCAGTTACCGGGGGGGGCCTAAGGACGAGCAGTACTTC | CASSYRGGPKDEQYF
once | TRBJ2-1 | TRBV5-1 | . | TGCGCCTCCCGAGGCGGGACGGTTGATGAGCAGTTCTTC | CASRGGTVDEQFF
. | TRBJ2-3 | TRBV5-4 | . | TGTGCCAGCAGCTTGGTTTCGGGGGTTAGCACAGATACGCAGTATTTT | CASSLVSGVSTDTQYF
. | TRBJ1-4 | TRBV19 | . | TGTGCCAGTAGTGTTAACAGCCTCCCTAATGAAAAACTGTTTTTT | CASSVNSLPNEKLFF
. | TRBJ2-3 | TRBV6-5 | TRBD2 | TGTGCCAGCACCAGCGGGGGGGCCACAGATACGCAGTATTTT | CASTSGGATDTQYF
. | TRBJ2-3 | TRBV21-1 | . | TGTGCCAGCAGCAATTCGCGGGAGAGGGCAGATACGCAGTATTTT | CASSNSRERADTQYF
. | TRBJ1-2 | TRBV6-5 | TRBD1 | TGTGCCAGCAGTCCGGGACAGAACTATGGCTACACCTTC | CASSPGQNYGYTF
. | TRBJ2-7 | TRBV4-2 | . | TGTGCCAGCAGCCAAGATAGTTACGAGCAGTACTTC | CASSQDSYEQYF
few | TRBJ2-7 | TRBV7-9 | TRBD1 | TGTGCCAGCAGCCCAGGTTCCCTCGGGACAGGGCACGAGCAGTACTTC | CASSPGSLGTGHEQYF
. | TRBJ2-7 | TRBV5-8 | TRBD1 | TGTGCCAGCAGCTACTCCGACAGGGTAAACGAGCAGTACTTC | CASSYSDRVNEQYF
. | TRBJ2-5 | TRBV14 | . | TGTGCCAGCAACCAGGGCCAGACGGGGTCCCAGTACTTC | CASNQGQTGSQYF
. | TRBJ2-2 | TRBV7-3 | . | TGTGCCAGCAGCTTAACGTCGGCGCGGGGCACCGGGGAGCTGTTTTTT | CASSLTSARGTGELFF
. | TRBJ2-1 | TRBV9 | TRBD1 | TGTGCCAGCAGCGTAGCACAGGGGTGGTACAATGAGCAGTTCTTC | CASSVAQGWYNEQFF
. | TRBJ1-4 | TRBV11-1 | . | TGTGCCAGCAGCTTAAGGGACACCACAACTAATGAAAAACTGTTTTTT | CASSLRDTTTNEKLFF
once | TRBJ2-5 | TRBV7-2 | . | TGTGCCAGCAGCTTAGTGAGACTAGTAGAGACCCAGTACTTC | CASSLVRLVETQYF
. | TRBJ2-1 | TRBV18 | TRBD2 | TGTGCCAGCTCACAGGGGCTAGCGGGAGGGCCTAATGAGCAGTTCTTC | CASSQGLAGGPNEQFF
. | TRBJ1-2 | TRBV6-1 | . | TGTGCCAGCAGTGAGAGGTACTATGGCTACACCTTC | CASSERYYGYTF
. | TRBJ1-3 | TRBV12-5 | TRBD1 | TGTGCTAGTGGTTTGACCCGGGACAGGGGGCTGAACACCATATATTTT | CASGLTRDRGLNTIYF
. | TRBJ2-5 | TRBV5-8 | TRBD2 | TGTGCCAGCAGCTTGGGACTAGCGGGGCTTGGGGAGACCCAGTACTTC | CASSLGLAGLGETQYF
. | TRBJ2-5 | TRBV2 | TRBD1 | TGTGCCAGCAGTGGCCCGGGACAGGGGCCCCAAGAGACCCAGTACTTC | CASSGPGQGPQETQYF
. | TRBJ1-2 | TRBV12-3/TRBV12-4 | TRBD1 | TGTGCCAGCAGTTCCCAAACAGGGGGTGGCTACACCTTC | CASSSQTGGGYTF
. | TRBJ1-1 | TRBV29-1 | TRBD1 | TGCAGCGGTATAACAGGGGGGAACACTGAAGCTTTCTTT | CSGITGGNTEAFF
. | TRBJ2-1 | TRBV5-1 | TRBD1 | TGCGCCAGTACCCGGGACAGGGGGTACAATGAGCAGTTCTTC | CASTRDRGYNEQFF
. | TRBJ1-5 | TRBV23-1 | TRBD1 | TGCGCCAGCAGTCCCCTGAATCCCCGGGACAGGGTAGGGAATCAGCCCCAGCATTTT | CASSPLNPRDRVGNQPQHF
. | TRBJ2-2 | TRBV30 | . | TGTGCCTGGAGCCTGACATTCGTATCAAACACCGGGGAGCTGTTTTTT | CAWSLTFVSNTGELFF
. | TRBJ1-2 | TRBV29-1 | . | TGCAGCGTTGGCACAGCCAACTATGGCTACACCTTC | CSVGTANYGYTF
. | TRBJ2-1 | TRBV19 | . | TGTGCCAGTACGACGGGACTCTACAATGAGCAGTTCTTC | CASTTGLYNEQFF
. | TRBJ1-6 | TRBV19 | . | TGTGCCAGTGGGGAGGGGGGCCACTCCTATAATTCACCCCTCCACTTT | CASGEGGHSYNSPLHF
once | TRBJ2-7 | TRBV7-9 | . | TGTGCCAGCACCCCGCGGGACTCTAGGACCTACGAGCAGTACTTC | CASTPRDSRTYEQYF
. | TRBJ1-1 | TRBV5-1 | TRBD1 | TGCGCCAGCAGCTTTAGGACAGGGAACACTGAAGCTTTCTTT | CASSFRTGNTEAFF
once | TRBJ2-1 | TRBV2 | TRBD1 | TGTGCCAGCAGGACCATGAGGACAGGGCACAATGAGCAGTTCTTC | CASRTMRTGHNEQFF
. | TRBJ2-5 | TRBV5-4 | TRBD2 | TGTGCCAGCAGCTTGGTTCTCGGGAGGGCCGGAGAGACCCAGTACTTC | CASSLVLGRAGETQYF
. | TRBJ2-3 | TRBV12-3/TRBV12-4 | . | TGTGCCAGCAGCAAAGATACGCAGTATTTT | CASSKDTQYF
once | TRBJ1-1 | TRBV11-1 | TRBD1 | TGTGCCAGCAGCCGGACAGGGGGCCGGACTGAAGCTTTCTTT | CASSRTGGRTEAFF